A single sample gave rise to the 5 T cell receptor beta chains below, sequenced in a study of post-analysis software for immune sequencing data. Study results and caveats: There were five TRBV segments more frequent in patients than controls, and TRBV5-6, TRBV5-1 and TRBV20-1 were among them.

Tagging with unique molecular identifiers was a feature of the TCR beta cDNA libraries. In TCRdb, the PCR reads were re-called with MiXCR into one record per CDR3 protein. The table shows about 260,000 distinct CDR3 sequences, with 35% to 40% occurring only once. Their antigen targets remain unknown. Sequenced: blood. These receptors all stem from a girl between 5 and 17 years old with multiple sclerosis.

This clonotype was seen ten or more times. This sequence joins TRBV6-4 and TRBJ1-1; a weak D match, TRBD1 (5 bases). Trimming shortened V by 6 bases and J by 5 bases, and 19 bases separated the two germline ends. CDR1 and CDR2 from the germline V gene are MRHNA and SNTAGT. This CDR3 has 15 residues. CDR3 DNA: TGTGCCAGCAGAGGACAACACTGGCCGGGAACTGAAGCTTTCTTT. Translating gives CASRGQHWPGTEAFF.

Of note for this clonotype: A much larger clone lies a single base off, so this may be a read error. The chain recombines TRBV4-1 with TRBJ2-7; D remains ambiguous. Germline V gene data show CDR1 as MGHRA and CDR2 as YSYEKL. The CDR3 contains 14 residues. CDR3 sequence: CASSQGPGTYEEYF. The CDR3 nucleotides are TGCGCCAGCAGCCAAGGGCCTGGCACCTACGAGGAGTACTTC.

This clonotype was counted at least ten times. The chain combines TRBV10-1 with TRBJ2-3, with 8 bases that match TRBD2. The V segment lost 0 bases and the J segment 2 bases; nucleotides outside the gene matches: 4. In germline, CDR1 is WNHNN, CDR2 SYGVQD (reference sequence). CDR3 length: 16 amino acids. In nucleotides, the CDR3 is TGCGCCAGCAGTGAGTCTGGGCGGGGGGTCACAGATACGCAGTATTTT. This encodes CASSESGRGVTDTQYF.

The genes are TRBV12-3 or TRBV12-4 and TRBJ2-3, with D maybe TRBD2 (5 bases). The CDR3 runs 14 residues. V was trimmed by 8 bases and J by 1 base, leaving 13 bases between them. The CDR3 loop is CASRPRARTDTQYF. As DNA, the CDR3 is TGTGCCAGCCGTCCGAGGGCCCGCACAGATACGCAGTATTTT.

This clonotype was detected many times. The chain uses TRBV7-2 and TRBJ2-1; 7 nucleotides agree with TRBD1. The CDR3 totals 15 residues. The J segment lost 2 bases and the V segment lost 5 bases, leaving 6 bases of the junction unmatched. CDR1 SGHTA and CDR2 FQGNSA come from the germline V gene. The CDR3 sequence: CASSTRTGTYNEQFF. CDR3 in DNA: TGTGCCAGCAGCACTCGGACAGGTACCTACAATGAGCAGTTCTTC.